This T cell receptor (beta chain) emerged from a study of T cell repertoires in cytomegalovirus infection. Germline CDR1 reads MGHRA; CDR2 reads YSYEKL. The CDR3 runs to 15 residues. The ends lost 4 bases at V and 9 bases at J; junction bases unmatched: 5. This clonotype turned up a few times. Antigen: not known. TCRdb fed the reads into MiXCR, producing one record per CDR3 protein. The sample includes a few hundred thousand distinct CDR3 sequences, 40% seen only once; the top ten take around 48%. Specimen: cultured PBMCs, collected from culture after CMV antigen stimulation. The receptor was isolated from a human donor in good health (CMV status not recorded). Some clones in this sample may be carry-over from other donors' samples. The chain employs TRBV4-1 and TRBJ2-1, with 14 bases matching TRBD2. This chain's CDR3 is CASSRGLAGGGEQFF. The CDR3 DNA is TGCGCCAGCAGCCGAGGACTAGCGGGGGGAGGTGAGCAGTTCTTC.